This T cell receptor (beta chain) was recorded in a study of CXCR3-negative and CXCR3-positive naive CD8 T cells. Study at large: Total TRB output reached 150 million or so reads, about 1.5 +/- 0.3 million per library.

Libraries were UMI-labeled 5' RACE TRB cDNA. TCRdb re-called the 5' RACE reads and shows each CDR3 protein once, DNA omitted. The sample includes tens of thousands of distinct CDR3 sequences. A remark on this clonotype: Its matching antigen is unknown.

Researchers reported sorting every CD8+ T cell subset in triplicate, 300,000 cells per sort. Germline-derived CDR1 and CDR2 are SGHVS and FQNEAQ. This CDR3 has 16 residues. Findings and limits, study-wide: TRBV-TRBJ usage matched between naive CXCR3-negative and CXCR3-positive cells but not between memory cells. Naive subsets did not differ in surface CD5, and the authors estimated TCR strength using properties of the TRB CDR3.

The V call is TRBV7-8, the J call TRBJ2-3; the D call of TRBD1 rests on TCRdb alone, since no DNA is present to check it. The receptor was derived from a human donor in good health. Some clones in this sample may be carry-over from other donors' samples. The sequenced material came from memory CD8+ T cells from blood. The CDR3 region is CASSLEGTVSTDTQYF.